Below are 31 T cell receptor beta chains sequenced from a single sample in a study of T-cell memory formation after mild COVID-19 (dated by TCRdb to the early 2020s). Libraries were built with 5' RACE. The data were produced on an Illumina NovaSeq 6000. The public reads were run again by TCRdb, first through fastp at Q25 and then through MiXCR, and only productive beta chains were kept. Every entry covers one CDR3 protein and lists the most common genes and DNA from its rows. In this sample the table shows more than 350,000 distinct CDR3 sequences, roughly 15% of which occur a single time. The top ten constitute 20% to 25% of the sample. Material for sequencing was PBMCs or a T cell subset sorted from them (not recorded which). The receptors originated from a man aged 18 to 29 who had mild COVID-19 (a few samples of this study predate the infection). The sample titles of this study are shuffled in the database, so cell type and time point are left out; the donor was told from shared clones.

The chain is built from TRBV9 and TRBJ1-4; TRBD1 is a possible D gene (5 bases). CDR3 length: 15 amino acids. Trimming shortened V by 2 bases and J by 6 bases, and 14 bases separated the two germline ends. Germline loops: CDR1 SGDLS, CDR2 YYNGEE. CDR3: CASSVQGSVDEKLFF. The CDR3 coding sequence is TGTGCCAGCAGCGTGCAGGGAAGTGTTGATGAAAAACTGTTTTTT. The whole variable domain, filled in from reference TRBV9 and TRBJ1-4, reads DSGVTQTPKHLITATGQRVTLRCSPRSGDLSVYWYQQSLDQGLQFLIQYYNGEERAKGNILERFSAQQFPDLHSELNLSSLELGDSALYFCASSVQGSVDEKLFFGSGTQLSVL.

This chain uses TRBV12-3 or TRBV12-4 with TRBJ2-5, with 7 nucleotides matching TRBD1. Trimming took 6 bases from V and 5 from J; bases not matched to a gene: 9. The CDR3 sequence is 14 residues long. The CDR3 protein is CASSPDRVRETQYF. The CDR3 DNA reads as TGTGCCAGCAGCCCTGACAGGGTCAGGGAGACCCAGTACTTC.

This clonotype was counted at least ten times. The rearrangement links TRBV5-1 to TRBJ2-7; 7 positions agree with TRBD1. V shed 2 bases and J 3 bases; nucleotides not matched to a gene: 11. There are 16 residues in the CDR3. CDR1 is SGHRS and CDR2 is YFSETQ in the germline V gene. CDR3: CASSFSQGVSVYEQYF. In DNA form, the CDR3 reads TGCGCCAGCAGCTTTTCCCAGGGGGTCTCCGTCTACGAGCAGTACTTC.

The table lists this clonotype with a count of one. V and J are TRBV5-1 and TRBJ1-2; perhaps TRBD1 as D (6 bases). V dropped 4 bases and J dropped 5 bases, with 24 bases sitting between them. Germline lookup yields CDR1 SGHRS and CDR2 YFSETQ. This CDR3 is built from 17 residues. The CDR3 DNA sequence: TGCGCCAGCAGCATTGGACAGCAATTTTCAGAATTATATGGCTACACCTTC. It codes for CASSIGQQFSELYGYTF.

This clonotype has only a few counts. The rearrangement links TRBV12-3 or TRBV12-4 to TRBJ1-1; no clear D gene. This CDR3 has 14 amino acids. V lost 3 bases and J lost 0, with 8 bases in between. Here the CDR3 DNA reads TGTGCCAGCAGTTTTCTTAAAATGAACACTGAAGCTTTCTTT. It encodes CASSFLKMNTEAFF.

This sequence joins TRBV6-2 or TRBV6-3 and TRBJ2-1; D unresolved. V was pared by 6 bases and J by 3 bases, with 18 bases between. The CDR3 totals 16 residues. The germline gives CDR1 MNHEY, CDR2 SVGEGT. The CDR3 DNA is TGTGCCAGCAGATGGACGGGCGAGGAGTTCTACAATGAGCAGTTCTTC. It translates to CASRWTGEEFYNEQFF.

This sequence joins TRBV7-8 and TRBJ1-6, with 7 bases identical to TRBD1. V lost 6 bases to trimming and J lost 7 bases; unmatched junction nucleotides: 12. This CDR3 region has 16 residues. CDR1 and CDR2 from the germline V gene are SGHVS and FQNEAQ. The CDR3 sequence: CASRPDRVVRNSPLHF. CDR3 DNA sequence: TGTGCCAGCAGACCTGACAGGGTAGTAAGGAATTCACCCCTCCACTTT.

The CDR3 coding sequence is TGCGCCAGCAGCTTGGAGGTCGCGGGGACTGAAGCTTTCTTT. Its protein product is CASSLEVAGTEAFF. This chain joins TRBV5-1 and TRBJ1-1; D is unresolved. CDR1 is SGHRS, CDR2 YFSETQ, per germline. This CDR3 has 14 amino acids. V dropped 0 bases and J dropped 5 bases, with 11 bases sitting between them. The full variable domain, its missing parts supplied by reference TRBV5-1 and TRBJ1-1, is KAGVTQTPRYLIKTRGQQVTLSCSPISGHRSVSWYQQTPGQGLQFLFEYFSETQRNKGNFPGRFSGRQFSNSRSEMNVSTLELGDSALYLCASSLEVAGTEAFFGQGTRLTVV.

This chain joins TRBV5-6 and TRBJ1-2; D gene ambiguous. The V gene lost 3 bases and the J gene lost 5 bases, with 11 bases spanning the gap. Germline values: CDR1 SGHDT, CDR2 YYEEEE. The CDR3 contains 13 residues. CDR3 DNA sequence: TGTGCCAGCAGCTCGGGGTGGACGTATGGCTACACCTTC. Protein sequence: CASSSGWTYGYTF.

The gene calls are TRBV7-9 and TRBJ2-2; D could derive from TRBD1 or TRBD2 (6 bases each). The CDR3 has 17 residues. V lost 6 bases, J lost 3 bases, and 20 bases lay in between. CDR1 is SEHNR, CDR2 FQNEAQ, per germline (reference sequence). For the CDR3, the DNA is TGTGCCAGCAGGAACGACATCGGGGGCTTTGACACCGGGGAGCTGTTTTTT. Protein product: CASRNDIGGFDTGELFF.

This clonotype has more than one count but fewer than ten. CDR3 sequence (DNA): TGTGCCAGCAGTGTACCCTCTAGCGGGGGGCACAATGAGCAGTTCTTC. Translated: CASSVPSSGGHNEQFF. V gene TRBV6-2 or TRBV6-3 combines with J gene TRBJ2-1; 11 bases agree with TRBD2. CDR1 is MNHEY, CDR2 SVGEGT, per germline. Unmatched junction bases numbered 8, after V lost 5 bases and J lost 5 bases. The CDR3 is made up of 16 amino acids.

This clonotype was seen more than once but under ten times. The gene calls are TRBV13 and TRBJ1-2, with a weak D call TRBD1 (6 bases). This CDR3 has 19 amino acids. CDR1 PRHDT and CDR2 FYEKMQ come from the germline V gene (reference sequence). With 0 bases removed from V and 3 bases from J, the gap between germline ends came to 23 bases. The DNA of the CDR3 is TGTGCCAGCAGCTTAGGAGCGATTGCTCGGAGACAGGCCCACTATGGCTACACCTTC. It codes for CASSLGAIARRQAHYGYTF.

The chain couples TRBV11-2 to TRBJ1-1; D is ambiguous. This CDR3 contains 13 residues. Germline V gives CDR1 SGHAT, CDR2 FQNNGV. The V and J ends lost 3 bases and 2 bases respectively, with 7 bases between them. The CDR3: CASSFQVNTEAFF. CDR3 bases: TGTGCCAGCAGCTTTCAGGTTAACACTGAAGCTTTCTTT.

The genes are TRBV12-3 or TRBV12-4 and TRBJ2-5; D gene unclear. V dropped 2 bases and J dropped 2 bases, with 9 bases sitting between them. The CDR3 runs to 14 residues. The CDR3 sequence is CASSLTGSQETQYF. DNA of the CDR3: TGTGCCAGCAGTTTAACGGGTTCACAAGAGACCCAGTACTTC.

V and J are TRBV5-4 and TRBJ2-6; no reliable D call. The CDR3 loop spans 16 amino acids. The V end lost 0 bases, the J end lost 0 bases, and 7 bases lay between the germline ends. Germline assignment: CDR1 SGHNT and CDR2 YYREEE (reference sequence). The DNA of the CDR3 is TGTGCCAGCAGCTTGGACAGACTCTCTGGGGCCAACGTCCTGACTTTC. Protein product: CASSLDRLSGANVLTF.

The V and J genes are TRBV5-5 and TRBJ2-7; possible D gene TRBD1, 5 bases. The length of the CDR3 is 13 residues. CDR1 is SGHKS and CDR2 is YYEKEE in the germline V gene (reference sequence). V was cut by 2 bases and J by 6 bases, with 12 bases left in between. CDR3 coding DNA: TGTGCCAGCAGCTTTGGGGCAGGGTTCGAGCAGTACGTC. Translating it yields CASSFGAGFEQYV.

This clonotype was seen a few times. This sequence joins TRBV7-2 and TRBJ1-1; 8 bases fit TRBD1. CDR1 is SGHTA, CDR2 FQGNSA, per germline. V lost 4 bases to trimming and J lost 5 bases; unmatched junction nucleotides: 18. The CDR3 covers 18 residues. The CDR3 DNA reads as TGTGCCAGCAGCTCAGGCAGTCAGGGGGCCGGGGATAGGACTGAAGCTTTCTTT. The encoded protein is CASSSGSQGAGDRTEAFF. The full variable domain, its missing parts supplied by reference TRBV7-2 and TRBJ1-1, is GAGVSQSPSNKVTEKGKDVELRCDPISGHTALYWYRQSLGQGLEFLIYFQGNSAPDKSGLPSDRFSAERTGGSVSTLTIQRTQQEDSAVYLCASSSGSQGAGDRTEAFFGQGTRLTVV.

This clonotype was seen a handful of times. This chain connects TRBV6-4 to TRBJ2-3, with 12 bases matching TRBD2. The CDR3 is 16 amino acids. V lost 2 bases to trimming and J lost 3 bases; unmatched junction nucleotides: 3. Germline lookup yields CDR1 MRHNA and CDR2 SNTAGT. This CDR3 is CASSDASGGATDTQYF. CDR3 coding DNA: TGTGCCAGCAGTGACGCTAGCGGGGGGGCAACAGATACGCAGTATTTT.

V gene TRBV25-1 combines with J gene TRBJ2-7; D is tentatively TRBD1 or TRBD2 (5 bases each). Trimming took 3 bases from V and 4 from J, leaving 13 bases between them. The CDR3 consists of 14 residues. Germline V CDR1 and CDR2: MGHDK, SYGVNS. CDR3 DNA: TGTGCCAGCAGTGAGGCGGGCAGGGAGTACGAGCAGTACGTC. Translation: CASSEAGREYEQYV.

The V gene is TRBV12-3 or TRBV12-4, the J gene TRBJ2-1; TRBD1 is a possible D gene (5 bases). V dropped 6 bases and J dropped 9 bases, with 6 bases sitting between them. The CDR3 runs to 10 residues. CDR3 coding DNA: TGTGCCAGCAGGCAGGGTGAGCAGTTCTTC. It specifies CASRQGEQFF.

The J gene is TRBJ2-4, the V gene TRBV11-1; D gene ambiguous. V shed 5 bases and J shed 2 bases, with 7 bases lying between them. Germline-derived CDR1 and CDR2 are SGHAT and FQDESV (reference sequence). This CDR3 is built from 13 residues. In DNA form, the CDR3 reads TGTGCCAGCAGCGGGCTCTCCAAAAACATTCAGTACTTC. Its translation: CASSGLSKNIQYF.

The CDR3 region has the DNA TGTGCCAGCAGTGACTTCCCCTCCTCTTCACCCCTCCACTTT. It encodes CASSDFPSSSPLHF. The chain employs TRBV2 and TRBJ1-6; D call uncertain. The CDR3 is made up of 14 amino acids. V was cut by 3 bases and J by 9 bases, with 12 bases left in between. From germline, CDR1 is SNHLY and CDR2 FYNNEI.

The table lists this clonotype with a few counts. CDR3 nucleotide sequence: TGTGCCAGCAGCACCGACTCCTCCTACGAGCAGTACTTC. Translating gives CASSTDSSYEQYF. This rearrangement joins TRBV9 to TRBJ2-7; no definite D call. Trimming removed 4 bases at V and 0 bases at J, with 8 bases between. Per germline, CDR1 SGDLS and CDR2 YYNGEE. The CDR3 totals 13 residues. The variable domain in full, completed from reference TRBV9 and TRBJ2-7, reads DSGVTQTPKHLITATGQRVTLRCSPRSGDLSVYWYQQSLDQGLQFLIQYYNGEERAKGNILERFSAQQFPDLHSELNLSSLELGDSALYFCASSTDSSYEQYFGPGTRLTVT.

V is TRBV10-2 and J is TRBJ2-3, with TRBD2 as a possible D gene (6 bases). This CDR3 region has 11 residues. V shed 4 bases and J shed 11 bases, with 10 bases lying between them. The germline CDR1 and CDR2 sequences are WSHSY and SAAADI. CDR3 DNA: TGCGCCAGCAGTGTAGGCGGGGAGCAGTATTTT. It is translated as CASSVGGEQYF.

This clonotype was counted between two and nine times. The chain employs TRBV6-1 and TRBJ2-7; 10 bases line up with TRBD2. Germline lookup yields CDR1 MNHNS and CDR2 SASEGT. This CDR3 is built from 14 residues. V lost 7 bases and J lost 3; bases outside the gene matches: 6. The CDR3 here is CASTYGTSDYEQYV. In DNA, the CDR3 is TGTGCCAGCACCTACGGGACTAGCGACTACGAGCAGTACGTC.

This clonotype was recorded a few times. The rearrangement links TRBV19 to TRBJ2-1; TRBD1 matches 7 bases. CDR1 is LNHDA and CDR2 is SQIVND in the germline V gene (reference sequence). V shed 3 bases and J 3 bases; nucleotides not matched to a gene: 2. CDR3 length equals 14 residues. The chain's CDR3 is CASSIGTDYNEQFF. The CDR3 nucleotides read TGTGCCAGTAGTATCGGGACAGACTACAATGAGCAGTTCTTC.

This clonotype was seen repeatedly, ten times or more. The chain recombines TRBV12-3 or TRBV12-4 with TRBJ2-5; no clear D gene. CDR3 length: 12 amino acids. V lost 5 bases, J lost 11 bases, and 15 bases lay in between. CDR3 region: CASSPPIPSQYF. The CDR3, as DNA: TGTGCCAGCAGTCCCCCCATCCCGTCTCAGTACTTC.

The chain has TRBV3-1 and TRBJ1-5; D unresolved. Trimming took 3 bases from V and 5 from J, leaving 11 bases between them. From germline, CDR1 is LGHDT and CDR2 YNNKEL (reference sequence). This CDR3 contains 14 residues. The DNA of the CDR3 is TGTGCCAGCAGCCAGTCCTCGTATGATCAGCCCCAGCATTTT. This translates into CASSQSSYDQPQHF. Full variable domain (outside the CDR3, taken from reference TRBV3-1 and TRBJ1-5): DTAVSQTPKYLVTQMGNDKSIKCEQNLGHDTMYWYKQDSKKFLKIMFSYNNKELIINETVPNRFSPKSPDKAHLNLHINSLELGDSAVYFCASSQSSYDQPQHFGDGTRLSIL.

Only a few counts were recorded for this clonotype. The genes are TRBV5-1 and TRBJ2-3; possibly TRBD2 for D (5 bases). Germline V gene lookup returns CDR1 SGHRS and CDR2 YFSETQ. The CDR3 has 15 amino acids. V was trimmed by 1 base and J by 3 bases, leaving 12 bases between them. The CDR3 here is CASSLMGTGTDTQYF. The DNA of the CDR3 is TGCGCCAGCAGCTTGATGGGAACGGGGACAGATACGCAGTATTTT.

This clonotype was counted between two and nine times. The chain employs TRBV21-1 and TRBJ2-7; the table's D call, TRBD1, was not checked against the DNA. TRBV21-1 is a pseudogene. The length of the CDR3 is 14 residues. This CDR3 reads CASPHVCESVEQYF. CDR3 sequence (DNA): TGTGCCAGCCCCCATGTGTGCGAGAGCGTCGAGCAGTACTTC.

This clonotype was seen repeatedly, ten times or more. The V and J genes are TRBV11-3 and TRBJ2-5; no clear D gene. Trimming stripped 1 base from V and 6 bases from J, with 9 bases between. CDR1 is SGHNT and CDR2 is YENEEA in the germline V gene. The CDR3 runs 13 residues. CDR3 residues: CASSLGLGKTQYF. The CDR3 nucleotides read TGTGCCAGCAGCTTAGGGCTGGGAAAGACCCAGTACTTC.